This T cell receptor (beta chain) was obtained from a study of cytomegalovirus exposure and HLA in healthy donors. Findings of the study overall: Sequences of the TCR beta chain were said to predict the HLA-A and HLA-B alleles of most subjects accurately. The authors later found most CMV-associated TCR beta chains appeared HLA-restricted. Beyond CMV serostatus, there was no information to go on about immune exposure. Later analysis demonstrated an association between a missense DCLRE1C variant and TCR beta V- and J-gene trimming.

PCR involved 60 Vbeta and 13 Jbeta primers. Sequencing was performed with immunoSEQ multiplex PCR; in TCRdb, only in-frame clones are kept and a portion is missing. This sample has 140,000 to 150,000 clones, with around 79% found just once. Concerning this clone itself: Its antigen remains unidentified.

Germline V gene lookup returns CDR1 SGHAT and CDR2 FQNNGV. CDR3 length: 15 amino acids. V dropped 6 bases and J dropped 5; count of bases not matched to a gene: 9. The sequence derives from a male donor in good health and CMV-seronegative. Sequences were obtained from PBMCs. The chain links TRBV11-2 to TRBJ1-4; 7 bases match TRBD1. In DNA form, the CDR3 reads TGTGCCAGCAGGAAAACAGGGACAGTGAATGAAAAACTGTTTTTT. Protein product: CASRKTGTVNEKLFF. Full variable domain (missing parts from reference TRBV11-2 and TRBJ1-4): EAGVAQSPRYKIIEKRQSVAFWCNPISGHATLYWYQQILGQGPKLLIQFQNNGVVDDSQLPKDRFSAERLKGVDSTLKIQPAKLEDSAVYLCASRKTGTVNEKLFFGSGTQLSVL.